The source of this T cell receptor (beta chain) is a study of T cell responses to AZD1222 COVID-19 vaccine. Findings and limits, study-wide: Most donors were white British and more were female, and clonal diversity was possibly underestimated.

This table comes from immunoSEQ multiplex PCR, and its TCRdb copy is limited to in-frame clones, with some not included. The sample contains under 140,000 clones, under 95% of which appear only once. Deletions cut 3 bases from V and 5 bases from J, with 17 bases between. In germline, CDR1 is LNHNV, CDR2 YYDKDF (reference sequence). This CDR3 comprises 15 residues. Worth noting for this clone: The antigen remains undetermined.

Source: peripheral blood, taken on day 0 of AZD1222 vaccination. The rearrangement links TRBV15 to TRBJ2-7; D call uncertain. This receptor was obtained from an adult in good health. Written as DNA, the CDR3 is TGTGCCACCAGCAGGCCCGGGCAGCCTAGGGACGAGCAGTACTTC. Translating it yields CATSRPGQPRDEQYF.